These 8 T cell receptor beta chains share one sample of origin, sequenced in a study of shared clonotypes between healthy human individuals. Assay used: immunoSEQ multiplex PCR; TCRdb lists only in-frame clones, some missing. This sample yields about 650,000 clones, of which 95% are seen a single time; less than 0.13% belongs to the top ten. Naive CD8 populations comprised CD45RO-negative cells positively selected for CCR7, excluding terminally differentiated effector memory CD45RA+ cells. Sample: naive CD8+ T cells sorted from blood. Receptors originate from a woman aged 25-40 years in good health.

The J gene is TRBJ2-7, the V gene TRBV6-1; TRBD2 agrees at 7 bases. Germline V gene data show CDR1 as MNHNS and CDR2 as SASEGT. V lost 1 base, J lost 4 bases, and 7 bases stayed unmatched. The CDR3 covers 15 residues. CDR3 amino acids: CASSEGVGGIYEQYF. The CDR3 DNA follows: TGTGCCAGCAGTGAAGGGGTGGGAGGGATATACGAGCAGTACTTC.

The rearrangement joins TRBV5-1 to TRBJ2-7, with D perhaps TRBD2 (6 bases). Germline V gene sequence: CDR1 SGHRS, CDR2 YFSETQ. V dropped 0 bases and J dropped 6 bases, with 10 bases sitting between them. The CDR3 runs 13 residues. This CDR3 reads CASSLAEAGEQYF. For the CDR3, the DNA is TGCGCCAGCAGCTTGGCTGAAGCGGGCGAGCAGTACTTC.

The chain couples TRBV19 to TRBJ2-7; D is perhaps TRBD2 (5 bases). Germline assignment: CDR1 LNHDA and CDR2 SQIVND (reference sequence). Trimming left V 3 bases short and J 1 base short, with 7 bases between. The CDR3 has 13 amino acids. The chain's CDR3 is CASSIDYSYEQYF. Here the CDR3 DNA reads TGTGCCAGTAGTATCGACTATTCCTACGAGCAGTACTTC.

V and J are TRBV19 and TRBJ2-1, with a weak D call TRBD2 (5 bases). Looked up from germline, CDR1 is LNHDA and CDR2 is SQIVND (reference sequence). Trimming stripped 5 bases from V and 0 bases from J, with 14 bases between. The CDR3 is 16 residues long. CDR3 in amino acids: CASSPLGLSSYNEQFF. The DNA for the CDR3 is TGTGCCAGTAGTCCTCTTGGACTCAGCTCCTACAATGAGCAGTTCTTC.

This rearrangement joins TRBV6-1 to TRBJ1-1; 7 nucleotides align to TRBD1. V was clipped by 6 bases and J by 6 bases; unmatched bases: 10. Germline CDR1 MNHNS, CDR2 SASEGT. This CDR3 region has 14 residues. The CDR3 is CASSPGDSLAEAFF. In DNA, the CDR3 is TGTGCCAGCAGCCCGGGGGACAGCCTAGCTGAAGCTTTCTTT.

This clone showed up just a few times. This chain joins TRBV6-1 and TRBJ2-7; TRBD1 agrees at 7 bases. J was trimmed by 2 bases and V by 0 bases; bases with no gene match: 4. The CDR3 has 15 residues. CDR1 is MNHNS and CDR2 is SASEGT in the germline V gene. The CDR3 nucleotides are TGTGCCAGCAGTGAAGCCGTGGACAGGCCCTACGAGCAGTACTTC. It specifies CASSEAVDRPYEQYF.

The V call is TRBV10-1, the J call TRBJ2-2, with D possibly matching TRBD1 (5 bases). The V gene lost 8 bases and the J gene lost 1 base, with 8 bases spanning the gap. The length of the CDR3 is 13 residues. Germline values: CDR1 WNHNN, CDR2 SYGVQD (reference sequence). The CDR3 spells CASQDRNTGELFF. The CDR3 coding sequence is TGCGCCAGCCAAGACAGGAACACCGGGGAGCTGTTTTTT.

CDR3 loop: CASSYTGLSTDTQYF. Written as DNA, the CDR3 is TGTGCCAGCAGCTATACGGGACTCAGCACAGATACGCAGTATTTT. The V gene is TRBV11-1, the J gene TRBJ2-3; tentatively, D is TRBD2 (6 bases). The germline gives CDR1 SGHAT, CDR2 FQDESV (reference sequence). This CDR3 spans 15 amino acids. Trimming cost V 4 bases and J 0 bases, with 11 bases left between them.